This T cell receptor (beta chain) comes out of a study of metastatic and nonmetastatic thyroid tumors (dated by TCRdb to 2018 to 2020). Background for the entire study: Repertoires were compared across peripheral blood and tumor or nodule tissue samples from malignant and benign thyroid patients. General study outcomes and caveats: TCR beta diversity was reported as significantly higher in malignant tumors than in benign nodules, in both blood and tumor samples.

Before undergoing thyroid surgery, none of the patients had been given any kind of treatment. Patient clinical samples collected from about 2011 to 2018 were retrospectively analysed using T-cell receptor beta sequencing. Libraries were built with PCR. Sequencing took place on an Illumina HiSeq 4000. High-throughput sequencing was used to profile the TCR beta-chain CDR3 region of each patient. As for the original processing: Drawing on CDR3 differences between clinicopathological groups, the researchers built a classifier meant to tell apart patients with distant-metastatic papillary thyroid cancer. Repertoire diversity was assessed with the Shannon index, and tumor-blood repertoire similarity with the Morisita-Horn index. The public reads were reprocessed in TCRdb via fastp at Q25 and MiXCR, keeping in-frame beta chains. What appears here as the V and J calls and clone size reflects TCRdb's work, not the paper's. For this sample the table gives about 20,000 clones, of which 22% were detected only once. Roughly 8.2% of the sample comes from the top ten.

The germline V gene encodes CDR1 PRHDT and CDR2 FYEKMQ (reference sequence). Measured from the cysteine to the phenylalanine, the CDR3 is 16 residues long. Only CDR3 DNA is held: 48 bases, read in frame from base 1. The V end loses 0 bases and the J end loses 6 bases, and a stretch of 17 bases separates them. Ten or more counts support this clone. It lacks a known antigen. Per-base qualities were not stored, and no clone one base away is much larger. The source material was adjacent normal tissue. The TCR sequence derives from a female donor with papillary thyroid cancer or a benign thyroid nodule (not recorded which). Some clones in this sample may be carry-over from other donors' samples. This receptor chain uses TRBV13 and TRBJ1-2; TRBD1 is possibly the D segment (5 matching bases). The CDR3 corresponds to CASSLGSGTVGDGYTF. Here is the DNA: TGTGCCAGCAGCTTAGGGTCCGGGACGGTTGGGGATGGCTACACCTTC.